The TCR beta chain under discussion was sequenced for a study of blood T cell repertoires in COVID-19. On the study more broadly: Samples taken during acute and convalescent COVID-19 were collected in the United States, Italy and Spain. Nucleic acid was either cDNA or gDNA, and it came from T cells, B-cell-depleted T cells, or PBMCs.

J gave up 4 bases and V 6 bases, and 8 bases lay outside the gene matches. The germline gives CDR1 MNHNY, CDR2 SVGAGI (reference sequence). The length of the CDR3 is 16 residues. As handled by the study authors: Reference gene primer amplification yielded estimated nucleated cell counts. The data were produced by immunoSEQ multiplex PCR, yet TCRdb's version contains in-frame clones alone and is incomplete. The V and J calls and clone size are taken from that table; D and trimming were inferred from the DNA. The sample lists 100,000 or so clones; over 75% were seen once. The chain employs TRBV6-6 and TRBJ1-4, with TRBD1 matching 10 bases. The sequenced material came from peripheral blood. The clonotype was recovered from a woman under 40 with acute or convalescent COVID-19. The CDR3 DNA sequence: TGTGCCAGCAGGCGGGGGACAGGGGCCTATAATGAAAAACTGTTTTTT. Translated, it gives CASRRGTGAYNEKLFF.